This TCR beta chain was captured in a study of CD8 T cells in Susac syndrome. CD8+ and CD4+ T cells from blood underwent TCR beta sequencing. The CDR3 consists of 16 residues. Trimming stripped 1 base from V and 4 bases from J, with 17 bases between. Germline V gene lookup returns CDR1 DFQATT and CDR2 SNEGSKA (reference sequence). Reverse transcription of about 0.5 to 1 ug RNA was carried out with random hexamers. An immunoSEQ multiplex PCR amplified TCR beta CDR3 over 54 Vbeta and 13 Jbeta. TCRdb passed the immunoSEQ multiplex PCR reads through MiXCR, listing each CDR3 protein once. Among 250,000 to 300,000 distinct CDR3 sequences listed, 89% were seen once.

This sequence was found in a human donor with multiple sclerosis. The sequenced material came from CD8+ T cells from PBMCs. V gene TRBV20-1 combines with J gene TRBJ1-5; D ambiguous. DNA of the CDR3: TGCAGTGCTAGAGCTGCGTGGAGGGTTGGAAATCAGCCCCAGCATTTT. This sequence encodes CSARAAWRVGNQPQHF.